Listed here are 2 T cell receptor beta chains from one sample, sequenced in a study of neoadjuvant anti-PD-1 for oral cavity cancer (dated by TCRdb to 2020 to 2023). Read against the paper, the sample's time point label means: before neoadjuvant nivolumab. The library was produced with the immunoSEQ multiplex PCR assay. TCRdb obtained this table from immuneACCESS and retained in-frame rearrangements with V and J assigned. These tables miss some clones; where compared with another copy, unresolved V genes account for less than half of the shortfall, and the remainder is unexplained. The sample table lists 15,000 to 20,000 clones, about 66% of them with a count of one. Of the sample, roughly 2.5% falls within the top ten clones. This specimen consisted of PBMCs, obtained before nivolumab (anti-PD-1) treatment. The receptors shown here come from a person aged 35-79 years with oral cavity squamous cell carcinoma.

The chain has TRBV30 and TRBJ2-6, with TRBD1 matching 11 bases. Germline assignment: CDR1 GTSNPN and CDR2 SVGIG (reference sequence). The CDR3 sequence is 18 residues long. The junction had 9 bases not matched to a gene; V was cut back by 3 bases and J by 2 bases. The chain's CDR3 is CAWRVDRGRATGANVLTF. The CDR3 DNA follows: TGTGCCTGGAGGGTGGACAGGGGGCGAGCCACTGGGGCCAACGTCCTGACTTTC.

The chain combines TRBV6-5 with TRBJ1-1; D unclear. CDR1 is MNHEY and CDR2 is SVGAGI in the germline V gene. This CDR3 comprises 15 residues. V gave up 2 bases and J gave up 1 base, with 11 bases separating them. The CDR3 DNA reads TGTGCCAGCAGTTACCTCCCTACCTCGAACACTGAAGCTTTCTTT. Amino acid sequence: CASSYLPTSNTEAFF.